This TCR beta chain was identified during a study of cytomegalovirus exposure and HLA in healthy donors. Across the whole study: Genotyping showed approximately 81% of fewer than 500 donors falling in the Caucasian-associated ancestry cluster.

Researchers ran the PCR with 60 Vbeta and 13 Jbeta primers. Method: immunoSEQ multiplex PCR; TCRdb's copy keeps in-frame clones and lacks some. The data show tens of thousands of clones, 60% to 80% seen once. Notes on this clone: Antigen: not known.

Points from the study as a whole: The authors excluded some V segments, including TRBV6-2 and TRBV6-3, as indistinguishable. Some 17,000 TCR beta sequences were associated with HLA alleles at 0.05 false discovery rate in a later analysis. A later analysis showed HLA-associated TCR beta chains outstripping equally common others in clonal expansion.

The CDR3 is 14 residues long. Germline CDR1 reads MNHNS; CDR2 reads SASEGT. V gave up 4 bases and J gave up 0 bases, with 7 bases separating them. The TCR originated in a woman in her forties in good health and CMV-seropositive. Sequencing was done on a sample of PBMCs. The V and J genes are TRBV6-1 and TRBJ1-5; D call uncertain. Here the CDR3 DNA reads TGTGCCAGCAGTGGACTCTATAGCAATCAGCCCCAGCATTTT. Translated, it gives CASSGLYSNQPQHF.